This TCR beta chain was recovered during a study of post-analysis software for immune sequencing data. Points from the study as a whole: Higher frequency in patients than in controls was seen for 5 or 6 TRBV segments, with TRBV5-6, TRBV5-1 and TRBV20-1 among them. Normalized Chao1 diversity was significantly lower in multiple sclerosis patients than in controls.

About this clonotype itself: Its antigen is unidentified. Its ends do not fully match the called genes, so a read error is possible.

Germline CDR1 reads SNHLY; CDR2 reads FYNNEI. This CDR3 contains 14 residues. Libraries were made from TCR beta cDNA, and they carried unique molecular identifiers. There were 1 to 10 million T cells, and 400,000 to 650,000 cDNA molecules came from them. TCRdb re-called the PCR reads with MiXCR, one entry per CDR3 protein. The profile shows more than 350,000 distinct CDR3 sequences, approximately 39% of them singletons. The sequenced sample was blood. The receptor's source is a girl aged 2-9 years with multiple sclerosis. The V and J genes are TRBV2 and TRBJ2-3; D is ambiguous. The CDR3 DNA is TGTGTCAGCAGTGAAGACTGGCGCACAGATACGCAGTATTTT. Protein sequence: CVSSEDWRTDTQYF.